The rows below give T cell receptor beta chains drawn from one sample of a study of cytomegalovirus exposure and HLA in healthy donors. Data came from immunoSEQ multiplex PCR; TCRdb stores just in-frame clones and leaves some out. The table has around 110,000 clones, 8% to 10% seen once. The sample comprised PBMCs. The receptors derive from a young man in good health and CMV-seronegative. CDR3s include the opening cysteine and the closing phenylalanine or tryptophan. Fields, in order: D gene, clone size, V gene, J gene, CDR3 DNA, CDR3 protein. The D gene is left open where the match is weak. Clone sizes are given selectively: once, few, many, or a class where the clone is expanded.

D: TRBD2; size: -; V: TRBV30; J: TRBJ2-5; DNA: TGTGCCTGGAGTGTGGGACTAGCGGGAGGGCCAGAGACCCAGTACTTC; CDR3: CAWSVGLAGGPETQYF
D: TRBD1; size: -; V: TRBV27; J: TRBJ1-1; DNA: TGTGCCAGCAGTTTGGACAGGGGGTTCAGAGGTACTGAAGCTTTCTTT; CDR3: CASSLDRGFRGTEAFF
D: -; size: -; V: TRBV4-3; J: TRBJ2-6; DNA: TGCGCCAGCAGCCAAGATCTCAGCGGCGGAGTCGTCCTGACTTTC; CDR3: CASSQDLSGGVVLTF
D: -; size: few; V: TRBV19; J: TRBJ1-3; DNA: TGTGCCAGTAGTATAGTTCGGGGAGGTGGAAACACCATATATTTT; CDR3: CASSIVRGGGNTIYF
D: TRBD2; size: few; V: TRBV5-1; J: TRBJ2-7; DNA: TGCGCCAGCAGCTTCTCACTAGCGGGAGCTCAAGAGCAGTACTTC; CDR3: CASSFSLAGAQEQYF
D: -; size: -; V: TRBV5-6; J: TRBJ1-1; DNA: TGTGCCAGCAGCTTGCTGACATCTGAAGTCGCTGAAGCTTTCTTT; CDR3: CASSLLTSEVAEAFF
D: TRBD1; size: few; V: TRBV9; J: TRBJ1-6; DNA: TGTGCCAGCAGCCCGCGGGACAGTTATAATTCACCCCTCCACTTT; CDR3: CASSPRDSYNSPLHF
D: TRBD1; size: few; V: TRBV14; J: TRBJ1-4; DNA: TGTGCCAGCAGCCGGACAGGATCCTTAGGTGAAAAACTGTTTTTT; CDR3: CASSRTGSLGEKLFF
D: -; size: few; V: TRBV30; J: TRBJ1-6; DNA: TGTGCCTGGAGTGTCGACAAATCACCCCTCCACTTT; CDR3: CAWSVDKSPLHF
D: -; size: few; V: TRBV6-5; J: TRBJ2-3; DNA: TGTGCCAGCAGTTACACACCGGGAATAGATACGCAGTATTTT; CDR3: CASSYTPGIDTQYF
D: TRBD2; size: once; V: TRBV18; J: TRBJ2-3; DNA: TGTGCCAGCTCACCACTTTTTGCGGGGGGGTACTCTGGCGATACGCAGTATTTT; CDR3: CASSPLFAGGYSGDTQYF
D: TRBD1; size: -; V: TRBV6-1; J: TRBJ2-7; DNA: TGTGCCAGCAGTGAGCCGGGACAGAGCTCCTACGAGCAGTACTTC; CDR3: CASSEPGQSSYEQYF
D: -; size: few; V: TRBV7-2; J: TRBJ2-2; DNA: TGTGCCAGCAGCTTGGACAGAGCGAACACCGGGGAGCTGTTTTTT; CDR3: CASSLDRANTGELFF
D: TRBD1; size: -; V: TRBV7-9; J: TRBJ1-2; DNA: TGTGCCAGCAGCTCGGAGACAGGGAAGATGGGCGGCTACACCTTC; CDR3: CASSSETGKMGGYTF
D: -; size: few; V: TRBV27; J: TRBJ2-2; DNA: TGTGCCAGCAGTTTAGGGTATGGGGGGACCGGGGAGCTGTTTTTT; CDR3: CASSLGYGGTGELFF
D: TRBD1; size: -; V: TRBV6-4; J: TRBJ1-2; DNA: TGTGCCAGCAGTGACTCTCCAGGGGGTTTAGGTGGCTACACCTTC; CDR3: CASSDSPGGLGGYTF
D: TRBD2; size: -; V: TRBV5-1; J: TRBJ2-7; DNA: TGCGCCAGCAGCTTGTCTAGCGGGAGCTCCTACGAGCAGTACTTC; CDR3: CASSLSSGSSYEQYF
D: -; size: -; V: TRBV29-1; J: TRBJ2-2; DNA: TGCAGCGTTGAACGAGGTGCGGGAACCGGGGAGCTGTTTTTT; CDR3: CSVERGAGTGELFF